A single sample gave rise to the 23 T cell receptor beta chains below, sequenced in a study of blood T cells in healthy people across ages. Sample-barcoded 5' priming and a J-beta primer mix drove a second PCR of roughly 6 to 12 cycles. TCRdb used MiXCR to reprocess the 5' RACE reads, holding one entry per CDR3 protein. The sample holds 650,000 to 800,000 distinct CDR3 sequences, under 55% seen once. Specimen: blood. The receptors come from a man aged 55 to 70 in good health.

This clonotype was observed once. The germline gene is not matched at one end of the junction; a read error may be the cause. V is TRBV11-2 and J is TRBJ2-5; possibly TRBD1 for D (7 bases). Germline CDR1 is SGHAT and CDR2 is FQNNGV. There are 14 residues in the CDR3. CDR3 sequence (DNA): TGTGCCAGCAGCGCGGGACAGAGTCAAGAGACCCGGTACTTC. Its protein product is CASSAGQSQETRYF.

This clonotype was detected a few times. The V gene is TRBV29-1, the J gene TRBJ1-2; 9 bases match TRBD1. From germline, CDR1 is SQVTM and CDR2 ANQGSEA. The CDR3 has 16 amino acids. The CDR3, as DNA: TGCAGGGGCCTCCGGGACAGGGTGGTCGATTGCTATGGCTACACCTTC. Encoded protein: CRGLRDRVVDCYGYTF.

This clonotype was observed at least ten times. The chain recombines TRBV4-1 with TRBJ2-2, with 11 bases fitting TRBD1. Germline V lookup: CDR1 MGHRA, CDR2 YSYEKL. The V segment lost 2 bases and the J segment 5 bases; nucleotides outside the gene matches: 7. CDR3 length equals 17 residues. Here the CDR3 DNA reads TGCGCCAGCAGCCAAACTTGGACAGGGGGCGGAACCGGGGAGCTGTTTTTT. Translated, it gives CASSQTWTGGGTGELFF.

The V gene is TRBV12-3 or TRBV12-4, the J gene TRBJ2-6, with D possibly matching TRBD2 (5 bases). This CDR3 contains 16 residues. Trimming stripped 3 bases from V and 1 base from J, with 10 bases between. This chain's CDR3 is CASSFFEGSGANVLTF. The CDR3 region has the DNA TGTGCCAGCAGTTTTTTTGAGGGTTCTGGGGCCAACGTCCTGACTTTC.

This clonotype was observed a few times. V usage is TRBV20-1 and J usage is TRBJ1-2; D perhaps matches TRBD1 (5 bases). The germline V gene has CDR1 DFQATT and CDR2 SNEGSKA (reference sequence). With 0 bases removed from V and 3 bases from J, the gap between germline ends came to 17 bases. The CDR3 runs to 16 residues. CDR3 in DNA: TGCAGTGCTAGAGATCAAGGCAGGGAGAAGGACTATGGCTACACCTTC. Its protein product is CSARDQGREKDYGYTF.

The chain is built from TRBV6-1 and TRBJ2-5; D is uncertain. The CDR3 loop spans 11 amino acids. Trimming stripped 8 bases from V and 1 base from J, with 5 bases between. Germline-derived CDR1 and CDR2 are MNHNS and SASEGT. The CDR3 DNA reads as TGTGCCAGCGGGTTCCAAGAGACCCAGTACTTC. The encoded protein is CASGFQETQYF.

J is TRBJ1-5 and V is TRBV9; D is uncertain. Germline lookup yields CDR1 SGDLS and CDR2 YYNGEE. The CDR3 covers 14 residues. Trimming stripped 2 bases from V and 0 bases from J, with 6 bases between. CDR3 region: CASSVGNSNQPQHF. The CDR3 DNA follows: TGTGCCAGCAGCGTCGGCAATAGCAATCAGCCCCAGCATTTT.

This clonotype has only a few counts. The chain recombines TRBV28 with TRBJ2-7; weak D call: TRBD1 (5 bases). The CDR3 sequence is 14 residues long. The V end lost 5 bases, the J end lost 4 bases, and 15 bases lay between the germline ends. Germline V lookup: CDR1 MDHEN, CDR2 SYDVKM. The CDR3 DNA reads TGTGCCAGCAGTCCAGACAGACCGAAATACGAGCAGTACTTC. It specifies CASSPDRPKYEQYF.

The gene calls are TRBV20-1 and TRBJ2-1; 9 nucleotides line up with TRBD1. The V and J ends lost 4 bases and 0 bases, in that order; junction bases with no gene match: 1. Per the germline V gene, CDR1 is DFQATT and CDR2 is SNEGSKA (reference sequence). The CDR3 covers 14 residues. For the CDR3, the DNA is TGCAGTGCTACGGACAGGGGCTCCTACAATGAGCAGTTCTTC. This translates into CSATDRGSYNEQFF.

This clonotype was detected ten times or more. The chain uses TRBV9 and TRBJ2-5, with 7 positions matching TRBD2. There are 15 residues in the CDR3. Germline V lookup: CDR1 SGDLS, CDR2 YYNGEE. The ends lost 0 bases at V and 1 base at J; junction bases unmatched: 3. The CDR3 protein is CASSVAGGPQETQYF. The CDR3 DNA sequence: TGTGCCAGCAGCGTAGCGGGGGGACCCCAAGAGACCCAGTACTTC.

This clonotype was observed at least ten times. The genes are TRBV4-2 and TRBJ2-7; D gene uncertain. CDR3 length: 13 amino acids. CDR1 LGHNA and CDR2 YNFKEQ come from the germline V gene. Trimming took off 0 bases at V and 6 bases at J, with 9 bases between the two ends. In DNA, the CDR3 is TGTGCCAGCAGCCAAGATTTGGAGCTCGAGCAGTACTTC. This gives the protein CASSQDLELEQYF.

This chain joins TRBV18 and TRBJ2-1; D remains ambiguous. Trimming left V 4 bases short and J 5 bases short, with 12 bases between. This CDR3 spans 14 amino acids. Looked up from germline, CDR1 is KGHSH and CDR2 is LQKENI. The CDR3 region has the DNA TGTGCCAGCTCACGCGACAACTTCAACAATGAGCAGTTCTTC. It encodes CASSRDNFNNEQFF. The whole variable domain, filled in from reference TRBV18 and TRBJ2-1, reads NAGVMQNPRHLVRRRGQEARLRCSPMKGHSHVYWYRQLPEEGLKFMVYLQKENIIDESGMPKERFSAEFPKEGPSILRIQQVVRGDSAAYFCASSRDNFNNEQFFGPGTRLTVL.

The genes are TRBV6-2 or TRBV6-3 and TRBJ1-1; no firm D call. The germline V gene has CDR1 MNHEY and CDR2 SVGEGT. The CDR3 length is 17 residues. V shed 2 bases and J shed 0 bases, with 16 bases lying between them. Written as DNA, the CDR3 is TGTGCCAGCAGTTACCATCTAAGCCAAACCCTGAACACTGAAGCTTTCTTT. Its translation is CASSYHLSQTLNTEAFF.

V usage is TRBV12-3 or TRBV12-4 and J usage is TRBJ2-2; tentatively, D is TRBD2 (5 bases). The CDR3 sequence is 16 residues long. Deletions cut 7 bases from V and 4 bases from J, with 19 bases between. The CDR3 nucleotides are TGTGCCAGCACCCTAGGAGGCACCCCAATCACCGGGGAGCTGTTTTTT. Its translation is CASTLGGTPITGELFF.

The rearrangement uses TRBV20-1 and TRBJ1-4; D remains ambiguous. The ends were cut back, 0 bases at V and 8 bases at J, with 13 bases in the middle. Germline loops: CDR1 DFQATT, CDR2 SNEGSKA (reference sequence). This CDR3 is built from 14 residues. The DNA of the CDR3 is TGCAGTGCTAGAGATCAAGGAGAATGGGAAAAACTGTTTTTT. This encodes CSARDQGEWEKLFF.

This clonotype was counted between two and nine times. This chain links TRBV7-2 with TRBJ2-5, with D possibly TRBD2 on 6 matching bases. V was shortened by 3 bases and J by 11 bases, with 25 bases between the two germline ends. The germline V gene encodes CDR1 SGHTA and CDR2 FQGNSA. The CDR3 contains 16 residues. The chain's CDR3 is CASSFTAGTLYNEQYF. DNA for the CDR3: TGTGCCAGCAGCTTCACAGCCGGGACTCTCTACAATGAGCAGTACTTC.

The chain recombines TRBV12-3 or TRBV12-4 with TRBJ2-1, with a weak D call TRBD2 (6 bases). The J call could be wrong; TRBJ2-7 is a better fit for the DNA end. This CDR3 spans 14 amino acids. CDR3 protein: CASTKMTGGNEQYF. CDR3 nucleotide sequence: TGTGCCAGCACCAAAATGACTGGGGGGAATGAGCAGTACTTC.

The CDR3 spells CASSRPYNESYNEQFF. The CDR3 DNA sequence: TGTGCCAGCAGCCGGCCCTACAATGAGTCCTACAATGAGCAGTTCTTC. The V and J genes are TRBV9 and TRBJ2-1, with unresolved D. CDR1 SGDLS and CDR2 YYNGEE come from the germline V gene. Trimming cost V 4 bases and J 1 base, with 15 bases left between them. There are 16 residues in the CDR3.

This clonotype was counted between two and nine times. V is TRBV5-1 and J is TRBJ2-1, with D perhaps given as TRBD1 or TRBD2 (5 bases each). The CDR3 loop spans 17 amino acids. The germline CDR1 and CDR2 sequences are SGHRS and YFSETQ. The germline V and J ends were trimmed by 2 bases and 0 bases, with 15 bases remaining between them. The CDR3 sequence is CASSFGTPTSSYNEQFF. Written as DNA, the CDR3 is TGCGCCAGCAGCTTTGGGACGCCCACTAGCTCCTACAATGAGCAGTTCTTC.

A remark on this clonotype: One end of the junction varies from germline; a read error may be responsible. V usage is TRBV9 and J usage is TRBJ2-5; D might be TRBD2 (6 bases). The CDR3 contains 15 residues. CDR1 and CDR2 from the germline V gene are SGDLS and YYNGEE. CDR3: CASSPRGLAQGTQYF. The CDR3 region has the DNA TGTGCCAGCAGCCCGAGAGGGCTAGCGCAAGGGACCCAGTACTTC.

This clonotype was counted many times. A much bigger clone sits one base away, suggesting this may be a read error. The chain has TRBV5-1 and TRBJ2-7; the match to TRBD2 covers 9 bases. Germline CDR1 reads SGHRS; CDR2 reads YFSETQ. The CDR3 extends over 15 amino acids. The ends lost 0 bases at V and 5 bases at J; junction bases unmatched: 6. CDR3 nucleotide sequence: TGCGCCAGCAGCTTGGAGCGAGCGGGGGGCAACGAGCAGTACTTC. As protein: CASSLERAGGNEQYF.

The chain couples TRBV15 to TRBJ1-1; D remains ambiguous. V was cut by 2 bases and J by 13 bases, with 14 bases left in between. CDR1 is LNHNV, CDR2 YYDKDF, per germline (reference sequence). The CDR3 spans 12 residues. CDR3 nucleotide sequence: TGTGCCACCAGCAGATTAGCCCAGGACCTTTTCTTT. Amino acid sequence: CATSRLAQDLFF.

V gene TRBV29-1 combines with J gene TRBJ2-2; maybe TRBD1 (6 bases). This CDR3 comprises 14 residues. The V end was cut by 0 bases, the J end by 1 base, with 6 bases between. Germline assignment: CDR1 SQVTM and CDR2 ANQGSEA. The CDR3 is CSVEEQGNTGELFF. The CDR3 DNA reads TGCAGCGTTGAAGAACAGGGGAACACCGGGGAGCTGTTTTTT.